This record concerns one T cell receptor beta chain sequence. It has no known antigen specificity. Base qualities are missing; no much larger clone stands one base away. The label giving this sample's time point can be read as: baseline before oral tofacitinib. Peripheral blood and lesional scalp punch biopsies were obtained from patients with alopecia areata. After PBMCs were isolated by density centrifugation and stained for CD3, CD4 and CD8, a FACSAria was used to sort CD4+ and CD8+ T cells. Deletion took 2 bases off V and 2 bases off J, with a span of 5 bases between the germline ends. The germline V gene (reference sequence) yields MNHNY for CDR1 and SVGAGI for CDR2. Including the terminal cysteine and phenylalanine, the CDR3 comprises 13 residues. Only CDR3 DNA remains: 39 bases, in frame from the first base. This sample stems from a study of CD8+ T cells in alopecia areata (dated by TCRdb to the late 2010s). As for the study more broadly: Treated patients were enrolled in an open-label pilot trial of oral tofacitinib at 5 to 10 mg twice daily for moderate-to-severe alopecia areata. Tofacitinib was given for 6 to 18 months, followed by 6 months of follow-up off drug to assess delayed response and recurrence. To study T cell clonal expansion in alopecia areata, the researchers applied high-throughput TCRbeta sequencing to both the C3H/HeJ mouse model and human patients. In humans, TCRbeta sequencing was performed on scalp tissue and on sorted CD4+ and CD8+ peripheral blood T cells from healthy controls and from patients with patchy or totalis/universalis alopecia areata. Tofacitinib-treated patients had biopsies at baseline and at 4 and 24 weeks of treatment, with a later scalp biopsy in several patients. Scalp clonality was compared across normal scalp (n=4), patchy alopecia areata scalp (n=8), and alopecia totalis/universalis scalp (n=8). RNA came from the PAXgene miRNA kit for fixed scalp, the miRNeasy kit for PBMCs, and the RNeasy kit for mouse skin. Amplification of TCRbeta CDR3 regions was done by immunoSEQ multiplex PCR using 35 Vbeta forward primers and 13 Jbeta reverse primers. Study-wide conclusions, independent of this receptor: Compared with mice, TCR sequences shared between patients were less clear, possibly partly because of HLA diversity across the patient population. Lesional scalp, especially in alopecia totalis/universalis, showed higher clonality and more expanded CD8+ clones than normal scalp, suggesting antigenic drive. Scalp TCR repertoire analysis is complicated because resident alphabeta T cells in normal human skin are also sequenced, whereas mouse skin is dominated by gammadelta T cells.

The library was built by means of the immunoSEQ multiplex PCR assay. To provide template for TCR sequencing, every sample had RNA extracted and reverse transcribed into cDNA. SuperScript III was used for first-strand cDNA synthesis, primed with a 2:1 mix of oligo-dT and random hexamers. A synthetic immune receptor repertoire was used to assess amplification bias, and residual bias was removed computationally. Regarding the original processing steps: After raw reads were preprocessed to remove errors, the CDR3 was defined following IMGT conventions as running from the conserved cysteine to phenylalanine. Clonality was computed as 1 minus the Shannon entropy, with the entropy normalized by log2 of the number of productive unique TCRs. CD4 or CD8 identity of scalp clones was inferred by cross-referencing scalp TCRbeta sequences with sorted blood CD4 and CD8 repertoires. This is the immuneACCESS table as TCRdb keeps it, with only in-frame sequences that have V and J called. A part of the clones is gone; compared with another copy, unresolved V genes explain less than half, and the rest is unexplained. V and J calls and clone size are as listed in that table; D and trimming were resolved from the DNA. The sample records more than 200,000 clones, roughly two thirds of which are singletons. Of the sample, around 1.2% falls within the top ten clones.

The chain is encoded by TRBV6-6 joined to TRBJ2-3, with the D gene uncertain. The specimen was CD4+ T cells sorted from blood, collected at week 0. This sequence was found in a human donor with alopecia areata. The CDR3 reads as follows: CASSYRTTDTQYF. The DNA reads as follows: TGTGCCAGCAGTTACCGGACCACAGATACGCAGTATTTT.